One and the same sample provided the 2 T cell receptor beta chains below, sequenced in a study of OX40 agonist ivuxolimab in advanced cancers. The repertoire was sequenced with immunoSEQ multiplex PCR; TCRdb's copy has only in-frame clones and lacks some. The sample includes 55,000 to 80,000 clones, around 90% of them seen just once. The sample was CD4+ or CD8+ T cells sorted from blood, taken in a trial of the OX40 agonist ivuxolimab. The receptors come from an adult with an advanced solid tumor such as melanoma, head and neck, liver or kidney cancer.

The chain carries TRBV5-1 and TRBJ2-6, with a tentative D call TRBD2 (7 bases). Germline loops: CDR1 SGHRS, CDR2 YFSETQ. V dropped 1 base and J dropped 2 bases, with 13 bases sitting between them. The CDR3 runs to 17 residues. CDR3: CASSLSGGSAGANVLTF. As DNA, the CDR3 is TGCGCCAGCAGCTTGTCGGGGGGCTCCGCTGGGGCCAACGTCCTGACTTTC.

This sequence joins TRBV4-1 and TRBJ2-6; D is perhaps TRBD2 (7 bases). Trimming took 4 bases from V and 0 from J, leaving 22 bases between them. The CDR3 is 20 residues long. The germline V gene encodes CDR1 MGHRA and CDR2 YSYEKL. The CDR3 spells CASSPSRGLSGSSGANVLTF. The CDR3 DNA reads TGCGCCAGCAGCCCTTCGCGGGGGCTTTCAGGATCCTCTGGGGCCAACGTCCTGACTTTC.